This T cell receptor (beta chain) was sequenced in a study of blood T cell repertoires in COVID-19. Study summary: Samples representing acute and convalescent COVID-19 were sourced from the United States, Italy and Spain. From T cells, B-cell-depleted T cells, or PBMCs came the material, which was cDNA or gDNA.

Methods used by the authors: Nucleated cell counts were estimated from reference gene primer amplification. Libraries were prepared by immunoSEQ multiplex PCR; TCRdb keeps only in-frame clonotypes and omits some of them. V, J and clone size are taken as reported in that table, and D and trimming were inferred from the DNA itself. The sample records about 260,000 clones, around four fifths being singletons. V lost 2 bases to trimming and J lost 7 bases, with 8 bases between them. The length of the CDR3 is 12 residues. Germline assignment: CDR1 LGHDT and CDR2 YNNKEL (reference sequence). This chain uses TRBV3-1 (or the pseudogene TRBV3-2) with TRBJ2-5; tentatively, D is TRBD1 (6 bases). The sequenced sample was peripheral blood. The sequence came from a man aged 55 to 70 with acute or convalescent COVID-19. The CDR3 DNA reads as TGTGCCAGCAGCCAAAGACAGGCGACCCAGTACTTC. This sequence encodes CASSQRQATQYF.